One sample yielded the 27 T cell receptor beta chains listed below, sequenced in a study of STAT5B mutations in CD4+ large granular lymphocyte leukemia. Assay used: immunoSEQ multiplex PCR; TCRdb lists only in-frame clones, some missing. This sample carries tens of thousands of clones, less than 80% of them seen once, and the ten largest clones take 0.55% to 0.75%. The material sequenced was CD4+ T cells from blood buffy coats. The receptors come from a human donor in good health.

This rearrangement joins TRBV5-1 to TRBJ2-3; 8 positions match TRBD2. Losses at the gene ends were 4 bases for V and 3 bases for J; bases not matched to a gene: 7. CDR1 and CDR2 from the germline V gene are SGHRS and YFSETQ. This CDR3 has 15 residues. The CDR3 DNA reads as TGCGCCAGCAGCCCTGGGGCGGGGGGAACAGATACGCAGTATTTT. This codes for CASSPGAGGTDTQYF.

The chain carries TRBV7-9 and TRBJ1-2; 9 bases align to TRBD1. After removal of 3 bases from V and 4 bases from J, the junction contained 6 bases not matched to a gene. The CDR3 length is 15 residues. Germline V CDR1 and CDR2: SEHNR, FQNEAQ (reference sequence). The CDR3 reads CASSFKGTGSYGYTF. CDR3 nucleotide sequence: TGTGCCAGCAGCTTTAAAGGGACAGGGAGCTATGGCTACACCTTC. The complete variable domain, with remaining parts taken from reference TRBV7-9 and TRBJ1-2, reads DTGVSQNPRHKITKRGQNVTFRCDPISEHNRLYWYRQTLGQGPEFLTYFQNEAQLEKSRLLSDRFSAERPKGSFSTLEIQRTEQGDSAMYLCASSFKGTGSYGYTFGSGTRLTVV.

This rearrangement joins TRBV5-1 to TRBJ2-1; 11 bases are shared with TRBD1. The CDR3 is made up of 16 amino acids. Trimming cost V 2 bases and J 4 bases; bases outside gene matches: 5. Germline loops: CDR1 SGHRS, CDR2 YFSETQ. The CDR3, as DNA: TGCGCCAGCAGCTTAGGGACAGGGGGTTTATACAATGAGCAGTTCTTC. This gives the protein CASSLGTGGLYNEQFF.

This clone has only a few counts. J is TRBJ1-2 and V is TRBV4-1; 9 bases are a match to TRBD1. Germline loops: CDR1 MGHRA, CDR2 YSYEKL. The CDR3 totals 15 residues. Germline trimming cut 5 bases from V and 4 bases from J; bases unmatched to any gene: 8. The CDR3 DNA reads TGCGCCAGCAGCGTTACAGGGGGCGCCGCCTATGGCTACACCTTC. As protein: CASSVTGGAAYGYTF.

A few counts support this clone. The chain uses TRBV5-1 and TRBJ1-6; possible D gene TRBD1, 5 bases. With 2 bases removed from V and 7 bases from J, the gap between germline ends came to 7 bases. The CDR3 has 13 residues. Germline lookup yields CDR1 SGHRS and CDR2 YFSETQ. The CDR3 nucleotides are TGCGCCAGCAGCTTAGGGACCAATTCACCCCTCCACTTT. This translates into CASSLGTNSPLHF.

This clone was seen only a few times. The genes are TRBV4-3 and TRBJ1-6; D unresolved. The V end was cut by 0 bases, the J end by 9 bases, with 6 bases between. Per the germline V gene, CDR1 is LGHNA and CDR2 is YSLEER. The CDR3 covers 13 residues. In DNA, the CDR3 is TGCGCCAGCAGCCAAGAGTATGGTTCACCCCTCCACTTT. Translated, it gives CASSQEYGSPLHF.

This clone occurred once. The chain couples TRBV5-8 to TRBJ2-7, with D perhaps assigned TRBD1 or TRBD2 (5 bases each). The CDR3 loop spans 12 amino acids. The V gene's germline CDR1 is SGHTS and CDR2 YDEGEE. Trimming removed 0 bases from V and 4 bases from J, with 5 bases in between. The chain's CDR3 is CASSLGGYEQYF. The CDR3 DNA follows: TGTGCCAGCAGCTTGGGGGGGTACGAGCAGTACTTC.

The V and J genes are TRBV4-3 and TRBJ2-7; perhaps TRBD2 as D (5 bases). The V and J ends lost 1 base and 1 base respectively, with 11 bases between them. The CDR3 is 15 amino acids. Germline values: CDR1 LGHNA, CDR2 YSLEER. The CDR3, as DNA: TGCGCCAGCAGCCAAGTAGAGGGTTGGTCCTACGAGCAGTACTTC. Translated: CASSQVEGWSYEQYF.

The rearrangement links TRBV15 to TRBJ1-4; D unresolved. Between the trimmed V and J ends, which lost 0 bases and 0 bases, there was a span of 8 bases. The CDR3 totals 16 residues. Germline V gene lookup returns CDR1 LNHNV and CDR2 YYDKDF (reference sequence). CDR3 loop: CATSRETPTTNEKLFF. As DNA, the CDR3 is TGTGCCACCAGCAGAGAGACACCTACAACTAATGAAAAACTGTTTTTT.

This clone turned up a few times. The gene calls are TRBV5-8 and TRBJ1-1; TRBD1 is a possible D gene (6 bases). Trimming removed 1 base at V and 7 bases at J, with 11 bases between. CDR3 length: 13 residues. CDR1 is SGHTS and CDR2 is YDEGEE in the germline V gene. This CDR3 reads CASSLNRDGEAFF. The CDR3 nucleotides read TGTGCCAGCAGCTTGAACAGGGATGGTGAAGCTTTCTTT.

In its sample, this clone was seen a few times. The CDR3 region is CASSLVPGRFRALHF. In DNA form, the CDR3 reads TGTGCCAGCAGCTTAGTTCCAGGGCGGTTTCGAGCCCTCCACTTT. V and J are TRBV7-9 and TRBJ1-6, with D tentatively TRBD1 (5 bases). Germline loops: CDR1 SEHNR, CDR2 FQNEAQ (reference sequence). Trimming took 1 base from V and 14 from J, leaving 18 bases between them. The CDR3 totals 15 residues.

This chain links TRBV19 with TRBJ1-6; possible D gene TRBD1, 5 bases. CDR1 is LNHDA and CDR2 is SQIVND in the germline V gene (reference sequence). Trimming removed 6 bases at V and 7 bases at J, with 13 bases between. The CDR3 consists of 14 residues. Here the CDR3 reads CASRDRKGNSPLHF. The CDR3 bases are TGTGCCAGTAGGGATAGGAAGGGGAATTCACCCCTCCACTTT.

V is TRBV10-3 and J is TRBJ2-2, with D possibly being TRBD1 or TRBD2 (5 bases each). The V end lost 2 bases, the J end lost 5 bases, and 12 bases lay between the germline ends. This CDR3 is 15 amino acids long. Germline-derived CDR1 and CDR2 are ENHRY and SYGVKD. CDR3: CAISEGGRSTGELFF. The DNA of the CDR3 is TGTGCCATCAGTGAGGGGGGAAGGTCAACCGGGGAGCTGTTTTTT.

The rearrangement links TRBV18 to TRBJ1-4; D remains ambiguous. Between the trimmed V and J ends, which lost 5 bases and 3 bases, there was a span of 7 bases. CDR1 is KGHSH and CDR2 is LQKENI in the germline V gene. The CDR3 sequence is 13 residues long. The CDR3 reads CASSTRSNEKLFF. The CDR3, as DNA: TGTGCCAGCTCAACAAGGTCTAATGAAAAACTGTTTTTT.

This chain uses TRBV7-9 with TRBJ2-5; 7 bases match TRBD1. The end of the DNA is better explained by TRBJ2-7, so the J call may be wrong. Germline CDR1 is SEHNR and CDR2 is FQNEAQ (reference sequence). The CDR3 length is 16 residues. The DNA of the CDR3 is TGTGCCAGCAGCTTAGGACGCCTTTCAACAGGGGACGAGCAGTACTTC. Its protein is CASSLGRLSTGDEQYF.

The V gene is TRBV15, the J gene TRBJ2-7; tentatively, D is TRBD1 (6 bases). Looked up from germline, CDR1 is LNHNV and CDR2 is YYDKDF (reference sequence). V lost 4 bases and J lost 3, with 28 bases in between. CDR3 length: 19 residues. In nucleotides, the CDR3 is TGTGCCACCAGCACGGCTCAGGGGCAGGGTGTTCGCCTGGGCTACGAGCAGTACTTC. This gives the protein CATSTAQGQGVRLGYEQYF.

The count of this clone is one. V and J are TRBV6-5 and TRBJ2-5; TRBD1 agrees at 9 bases. The DNA end is a closer match to TRBJ2-7, so the J assignment may be wrong. Germline V gives CDR1 MNHEY, CDR2 SVGAGI. The CDR3 runs 13 residues. Here the CDR3 DNA reads TGTGCCAGCAGTCGGGACAGGGCGGGCGAGCAGTACTTC. Translating gives CASSRDRAGEQYF.

The V gene is TRBV2, the J gene TRBJ1-4; no definite D call. Trimming left V 3 bases short and J 0 bases short, with 5 bases between. Germline loops: CDR1 SNHLY, CDR2 FYNNEI. This CDR3 is 14 amino acids long. DNA for the CDR3: TGTGCCAGCAGTGACAGCGCAACTAATGAAAAACTGTTTTTT. It translates to CASSDSATNEKLFF.

V gene TRBV6-6 combines with J gene TRBJ2-7; tentative D call: TRBD1 (6 bases). This CDR3 comprises 14 residues. Trimming cost V 5 bases and J 2 bases, with 13 bases left between them. The germline V gene has CDR1 MNHNY and CDR2 SVGAGI (reference sequence). DNA for the CDR3: TGTGCCAGCAGTAATCCGCACAGGGCCTACGAGCAGTACTTC. It translates to CASSNPHRAYEQYF.

This sequence joins TRBV30 and TRBJ1-1; TRBD1 aligns across 9 bases. The CDR3 length is 16 residues. The germline CDR1 and CDR2 sequences are GTSNPN and SVGIG (reference sequence). After removal of 4 bases from V and 5 bases from J, the junction contained 14 bases not matched to a gene. The CDR3 nucleotides are TGTGCCTGGATCTCTCCCGGGACAGGGCGGAGAACTGAAGCTTTCTTT. Its translation is CAWISPGTGRRTEAFF.

This clone appeared a few times. The rearrangement uses TRBV28 and TRBJ1-4; 11 nucleotides line up with TRBD1. The CDR3 spans 15 residues. Germline values: CDR1 MDHEN, CDR2 SYDVKM. The ends lost 5 bases at V and 7 bases at J; junction bases unmatched: 6. CDR3 in DNA: TGTGCCAGCAGTGACCGGGACAGGGGGTTTGAAAAACTGTTTTTT. This encodes CASSDRDRGFEKLFF. The whole variable domain, remainder taken from reference TRBV28 and TRBJ1-4, is DVKVTQSSRYLVKRTGEKVFLECVQDMDHENMFWYRQDPGLGLRLIYFSYDVKMKEKGDIPEGYSVSREKKERFSLILESASTNQTSMYLCASSDRDRGFEKLFFGSGTQLSVL.

This chain connects TRBV29-1 to TRBJ2-2; the D gene could be TRBD1 or TRBD2 (6 bases each). The V end was cut by 7 bases, the J end by 6 bases, with 15 bases between. The CDR3 has 13 amino acids. Germline V gene data show CDR1 as SQVTM and CDR2 as ANQGSEA. CDR3 region: CSARVGGSGELFF. DNA for the CDR3: TGCAGCGCGCGGGTCGGGGGCTCCGGGGAGCTGTTTTTT.

The chain recombines TRBV9 with TRBJ1-2; D is ambiguous. The V end was cut by 3 bases, the J end by 4 bases, with 10 bases between. This CDR3 contains 13 residues. Germline lookup yields CDR1 SGDLS and CDR2 YYNGEE. CDR3 loop: CASSGDRGYGYTF. CDR3 in DNA: TGTGCCAGCAGCGGCGACCGCGGCTATGGCTACACCTTC. Full variable domain (outside the CDR3, taken from reference TRBV9 and TRBJ1-2): DSGVTQTPKHLITATGQRVTLRCSPRSGDLSVYWYQQSLDQGLQFLIQYYNGEERAKGNILERFSAQQFPDLHSELNLSSLELGDSALYFCASSGDRGYGYTFGSGTRLTVV.

The chain recombines TRBV20-1 with TRBJ2-7, with D unresolved. The CDR3 covers 10 residues. CDR1 is DFQATT and CDR2 is SNEGSKA in the germline V gene (reference sequence). The germline V and J ends were trimmed by 5 bases and 6 bases, with 8 bases remaining between them. The chain's CDR3 is CSAALSEQYF. The CDR3, as DNA: TGCAGTGCTGCCCTTTCCGAGCAGTACTTC.

The genes are TRBV12-5 and TRBJ1-5; no reliable D call. Germline CDR1 is LGHNT and CDR2 is FRNRAP. There are 13 residues in the CDR3. The V gene lost 0 bases and the J gene lost 7 bases, with 7 bases spanning the gap. The CDR3 loop is CASGLVPIQPQHF. The CDR3 DNA reads as TGTGCTAGTGGTTTGGTCCCCATCCAGCCCCAGCATTTT.

This clone occurred a few times. The chain employs TRBV18 and TRBJ1-2; TRBD1 is a possible D gene (5 bases). The germline V gene encodes CDR1 KGHSH and CDR2 LQKENI. Trimming pared 2 bases from V and 2 bases from J, leaving 15 bases between. The CDR3 loop spans 16 amino acids. The CDR3 sequence: CASSPSQGGGNYGYTF. CDR3 coding DNA: TGTGCCAGCTCACCATCCCAGGGAGGAGGGAACTATGGCTACACCTTC.

The V call is TRBV6-6, the J call TRBJ2-7, with D possibly TRBD1 on 6 matching bases. CDR1 is MNHNY and CDR2 is SVGAGI in the germline V gene (reference sequence). The CDR3 runs to 16 residues. V was cut by 4 bases and J by 0 bases, with 16 bases left in between. The DNA of the CDR3 is TGTGCCAGCAGTTCCTCAGGGGCAACGCGCTCCTACGAGCAGTACTTC. Its protein product is CASSSSGATRSYEQYF.